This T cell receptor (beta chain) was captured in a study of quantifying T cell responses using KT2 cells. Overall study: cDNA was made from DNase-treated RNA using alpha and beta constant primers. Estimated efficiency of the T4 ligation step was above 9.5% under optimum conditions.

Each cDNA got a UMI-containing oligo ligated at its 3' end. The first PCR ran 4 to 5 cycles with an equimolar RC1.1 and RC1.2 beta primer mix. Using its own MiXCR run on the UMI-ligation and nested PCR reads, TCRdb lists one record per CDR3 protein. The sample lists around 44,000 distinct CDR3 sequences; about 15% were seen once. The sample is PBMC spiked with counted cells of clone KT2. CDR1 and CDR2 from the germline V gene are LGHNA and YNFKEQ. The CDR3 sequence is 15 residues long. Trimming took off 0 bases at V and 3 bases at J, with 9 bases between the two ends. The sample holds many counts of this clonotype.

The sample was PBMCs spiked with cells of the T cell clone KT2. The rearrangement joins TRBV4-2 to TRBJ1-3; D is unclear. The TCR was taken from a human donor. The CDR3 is CASSQDGWVGNTIYF. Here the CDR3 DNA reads TGTGCCAGCAGCCAAGATGGGTGGGTTGGAAACACCATATATTTT.